This is a list of T cell receptor beta chains from one sample in a study of blood T cell repertoires in COVID-19. Generated by immunoSEQ multiplex PCR, the TCRdb table keeps only in-frame clones and is missing some. The sample has roughly 180,000 clones, 85% to 95% seen once. The sample consisted of peripheral blood. Every receptor here comes from a man in his thirties or forties with COVID-19, enrolled during active disease. Both conserved end residues are part of each CDR3. Each record gives: J gene, V gene, D gene, clone size, CDR3 protein, CDR3 DNA. A D gene is named only where the DNA matches it firmly. The size of a clone is reported for some rows only, either as once, few or many, or as a class for expanded clones.

j_call: TRBJ2-5
v_call: TRBV20-1
d_call: NA
clone_size: NA
cdr3_aa: CSATERETQYF
cdr3_nt: TGCAGTGCCACGGAGCGGGAGACCCAGTACTTC

j_call: TRBJ2-3
v_call: TRBV7-6
d_call: TRBD1
clone_size: NA
cdr3_aa: CASSSRQGSTDTQYF
cdr3_nt: TGTGCCAGCAGCTCCCGACAGGGTAGCACAGATACGCAGTATTTT

j_call: TRBJ2-7
v_call: TRBV5-1
d_call: TRBD1
clone_size: NA
cdr3_aa: CASSLPGTEAEQYF
cdr3_nt: TGCGCCAGCAGCTTACCCGGGACAGAGGCCGAGCAGTACTTC

j_call: TRBJ2-3
v_call: TRBV9
d_call: TRBD2
clone_size: NA
cdr3_aa: CASSPTSGGDTQYF
cdr3_nt: TGTGCCAGCAGCCCGACTAGCGGGGGAGATACGCAGTATTTT

j_call: TRBJ2-3
v_call: TRBV9
d_call: NA
clone_size: NA
cdr3_aa: CASSVWANQDTQYF
cdr3_nt: TGTGCCAGCAGCGTATGGGCTAACCAAGATACGCAGTATTTT

j_call: TRBJ1-2
v_call: TRBV5-4
d_call: NA
clone_size: NA
cdr3_aa: CASSLDRVANYGYTF
cdr3_nt: TGTGCCAGCAGCTTGGACAGGGTAGCTAACTATGGCTACACCTTC

j_call: TRBJ1-5
v_call: TRBV12-3/TRBV12-4
d_call: NA
clone_size: NA
cdr3_aa: CASSLGQIQPQHF
cdr3_nt: TGTGCCAGCAGTTTAGGCCAGATTCAGCCCCAGCATTTT

j_call: TRBJ1-3
v_call: TRBV11-2
d_call: NA
clone_size: NA
cdr3_aa: CASSRLHRFSGNTIYF
cdr3_nt: TGTGCCAGCAGCCGTCTTCATAGATTCTCTGGAAACACCATATATTTT

j_call: TRBJ1-6
v_call: TRBV21-1
d_call: NA
clone_size: once
cdr3_aa: CASSKGESNSPLHF
cdr3_nt: TGTGCCAGCAGCAAAGGTGAGTCCAATTCACCCCTCCACTTT

j_call: TRBJ1-6
v_call: TRBV25-1
d_call: TRBD1
clone_size: NA
cdr3_aa: CASSDALGGTGGMSPLHF
cdr3_nt: TGTGCCAGCAGTGACGCCTTGGGGGGGACAGGGGGCATGTCACCCCTCCACTTT

j_call: TRBJ2-7
v_call: TRBV10-2
d_call: NA
clone_size: NA
cdr3_aa: CASSEDFSSYEQYF
cdr3_nt: TGCGCCAGCAGTGAGGACTTTAGCTCCTACGAGCAGTACTTC

j_call: TRBJ2-2
v_call: TRBV2
d_call: TRBD2
clone_size: NA
cdr3_aa: CASTPGLANTGELFF
cdr3_nt: TGTGCCAGCACTCCGGGACTAGCGAACACCGGGGAGCTGTTTTTT

j_call: TRBJ1-5
v_call: TRBV21-1
d_call: NA
clone_size: NA
cdr3_aa: CASSKGGRPTRYSNQPQHF
cdr3_nt: TGTGCCAGCAGCAAAGGGGGGCGGCCCACCCGTTATAGCAATCAGCCCCAGCATTTT

j_call: TRBJ2-2
v_call: TRBV19
d_call: TRBD1
clone_size: NA
cdr3_aa: CASSPLQGASGELFF
cdr3_nt: TGTGCCAGTAGTCCATTACAGGGGGCCAGCGGGGAGCTGTTTTTT

j_call: TRBJ1-4
v_call: TRBV2
d_call: NA
clone_size: NA
cdr3_aa: CASRAGGRSREKLFF
cdr3_nt: TGTGCCAGCAGGGCCGGGGGACGGTCCAGGGAAAAACTGTTTTTT

j_call: TRBJ2-7
v_call: TRBV7-9
d_call: NA
clone_size: once
cdr3_aa: CASSSSRGPYEQYF
cdr3_nt: TGTGCCAGCAGCTCTTCCCGGGGTCCCTACGAGCAGTACTTC

j_call: TRBJ2-7
v_call: TRBV27
d_call: NA
clone_size: NA
cdr3_aa: CASSLRVGSHEQYF
cdr3_nt: TGTGCCAGCAGTTTAAGGGTGGGGAGCCACGAGCAGTACTTC

j_call: TRBJ2-1
v_call: TRBV10-1
d_call: TRBD2
clone_size: NA
cdr3_aa: CASSGASGGYEQFF
cdr3_nt: TGCGCCAGCAGTGGGGCTAGCGGGGGGTATGAGCAGTTCTTC

j_call: TRBJ1-1
v_call: TRBV6-5
d_call: TRBD1
clone_size: NA
cdr3_aa: CASSYGGGGNTEAFF
cdr3_nt: TGTGCCAGCAGTTACGGTGGAGGGGGCAACACTGAAGCTTTCTTT

j_call: TRBJ2-5
v_call: TRBV18
d_call: TRBD2
clone_size: NA
cdr3_aa: CASSSTSGEETQYF
cdr3_nt: TGTGCCAGCTCATCGACTAGCGGGGAAGAGACCCAGTACTTC

j_call: TRBJ1-1
v_call: TRBV6-5
d_call: TRBD1
clone_size: NA
cdr3_aa: CASSYTRQGDTEAFF
cdr3_nt: TGTGCCAGCAGTTACACTAGACAGGGGGACACTGAAGCTTTCTTT

j_call: TRBJ1-1
v_call: TRBV19
d_call: TRBD1
clone_size: once
cdr3_aa: CASSYRGGNTEAFF
cdr3_nt: TGTGCCAGTAGTTACAGGGGAGGGAACACTGAAGCTTTCTTT

j_call: TRBJ1-1
v_call: TRBV5-1
d_call: TRBD1
clone_size: NA
cdr3_aa: CASSLIGQGRGEAFF
cdr3_nt: TGCGCCAGCAGCTTGATCGGACAGGGCAGGGGTGAAGCTTTCTTT

j_call: TRBJ2-2
v_call: TRBV7-9
d_call: NA
clone_size: NA
cdr3_aa: CASSLDSNTGELFF
cdr3_nt: TGTGCCAGCAGCTTGGACAGCAACACCGGGGAGCTGTTTTTT

j_call: TRBJ1-1
v_call: TRBV18
d_call: NA
clone_size: NA
cdr3_aa: CASSPQEGVETEAFF
cdr3_nt: TGTGCCAGCTCACCGCAGGAAGGGGTAGAAACTGAAGCTTTCTTT

j_call: TRBJ1-4
v_call: TRBV5-1
d_call: NA
clone_size: NA
cdr3_aa: CASSPSDTANEKLFF
cdr3_nt: TGCGCCAGCAGCCCCTCCGACACTGCGAATGAAAAACTGTTTTTT

j_call: TRBJ1-2
v_call: TRBV4-1
d_call: NA
clone_size: NA
cdr3_aa: CASSPLSVIVSNYGYTF
cdr3_nt: TGCGCCAGCAGCCCCCTAAGCGTTATTGTATCTAACTATGGCTACACCTTC

j_call: TRBJ2-1
v_call: TRBV5-1
d_call: NA
clone_size: NA
cdr3_aa: CASSLGQLYNEQFF
cdr3_nt: TGCGCCAGCAGCTTGGGACAGCTTTACAATGAGCAGTTCTTC

j_call: TRBJ1-2
v_call: TRBV3-1/TRBV3-2
d_call: NA
clone_size: once
cdr3_aa: CASRHGQSHGYTF
cdr3_nt: TGTGCCAGCAGACACGGACAGTCCCATGGCTACACCTTC

j_call: TRBJ2-2
v_call: TRBV27
d_call: TRBD1
clone_size: NA
cdr3_aa: CASSLRGRTNTGELFF
cdr3_nt: TGTGCCAGCAGTTTAAGGGGGCGGACGAACACCGGGGAGCTGTTTTTT

j_call: TRBJ2-1
v_call: TRBV4-1
d_call: TRBD2
clone_size: NA
cdr3_aa: CASSQLLGAGEQFF
cdr3_nt: TGCGCCAGCAGCCAACTTCTAGGAGCGGGGGAGCAGTTCTTC

j_call: TRBJ1-2
v_call: TRBV6-4
d_call: TRBD1
clone_size: NA
cdr3_aa: CASSTGGGNYGYTF
cdr3_nt: TGTGCCAGCAGTACAGGGGGCGGAAACTATGGCTACACCTTC

j_call: TRBJ1-5
v_call: TRBV25-1
d_call: NA
clone_size: NA
cdr3_aa: CASSPNRASGNQPQHF
cdr3_nt: TGTGCCAGCAGCCCCAACAGGGCCTCTGGCAATCAGCCCCAGCATTTT

j_call: TRBJ1-2
v_call: TRBV5-1
d_call: NA
clone_size: NA
cdr3_aa: CASRMQQGNYGYTF
cdr3_nt: TGCGCCAGCCGAATGCAACAGGGAAACTATGGCTACACCTTC

j_call: TRBJ1-5
v_call: TRBV10-3
d_call: NA
clone_size: NA
cdr3_aa: CAISESRWREPQHF
cdr3_nt: TGTGCCATCAGTGAGAGTCGATGGCGGGAGCCCCAGCATTTT

j_call: TRBJ2-5
v_call: TRBV3-1/TRBV3-2
d_call: NA
clone_size: NA
cdr3_aa: CASSQDAPGGAETQYF
cdr3_nt: TGTGCCAGCAGCCAAGATGCCCCGGGCGGGGCGGAGACCCAGTACTTC

j_call: TRBJ1-1
v_call: TRBV6-5
d_call: TRBD1
clone_size: once
cdr3_aa: CASSYGTGNTEAFF
cdr3_nt: TGTGCCAGCAGTTATGGGACAGGGAACACTGAAGCTTTCTTT

j_call: TRBJ1-1
v_call: TRBV2
d_call: NA
clone_size: NA
cdr3_aa: CASSEAGRVWGAFF
cdr3_nt: TGTGCCAGCAGTGAAGCGGGCAGGGTCTGGGGAGCTTTCTTT

j_call: TRBJ2-1
v_call: TRBV3-1/TRBV3-2
d_call: TRBD2
clone_size: NA
cdr3_aa: CASSQDSSGGHEQFF
cdr3_nt: TGTGCCAGCAGCCAAGACTCAAGCGGGGGGCATGAGCAGTTCTTC

j_call: TRBJ2-2
v_call: TRBV5-1
d_call: NA
clone_size: NA
cdr3_aa: CASSSGTPNTGELFF
cdr3_nt: TGCGCCAGCAGCTCCGGGACACCGAACACCGGGGAGCTGTTTTTT

j_call: TRBJ2-3
v_call: TRBV14
d_call: TRBD2
clone_size: NA
cdr3_aa: CASSQEYSYGWASGGTDTQYF
cdr3_nt: TGTGCCAGCAGCCAAGAATATAGTTATGGTTGGGCTAGCGGAGGCACAGATACGCAGTATTTT

j_call: TRBJ2-7
v_call: TRBV6-1
d_call: TRBD1
clone_size: few
cdr3_aa: CASSEGGTGVYEQYF
cdr3_nt: TGTGCCAGCAGTGAAGGGGGGACAGGGGTCTACGAGCAGTACTTC

j_call: TRBJ1-4
v_call: TRBV9
d_call: TRBD1
clone_size: few
cdr3_aa: CASSGAGGWADSNEKLFF
cdr3_nt: TGTGCCAGCAGCGGCGCAGGGGGGTGGGCAGACAGTAATGAAAAACTGTTTTTT

j_call: TRBJ1-1
v_call: TRBV11-3
d_call: NA
clone_size: NA
cdr3_aa: CASSLSRWAEAFF
cdr3_nt: TGTGCCAGCAGCTTATCTAGGTGGGCTGAAGCTTTCTTT

j_call: TRBJ1-6
v_call: TRBV21-1
d_call: NA
clone_size: NA
cdr3_aa: CASSKVVGSSYNSPLHF
cdr3_nt: TGTGCCAGCAGCAAAGTAGTTGGGAGCTCCTATAATTCACCCCTCCACTTT

j_call: TRBJ2-5
v_call: TRBV2
d_call: NA
clone_size: NA
cdr3_aa: CASRRSQETQYF
cdr3_nt: TGTGCCAGTAGACGGAGCCAAGAGACCCAGTACTTC

j_call: TRBJ2-4
v_call: TRBV20-1
d_call: TRBD1
clone_size: NA
cdr3_aa: CSARVTGVQYF
cdr3_nt: TGCAGTGCTAGAGTCACAGGGGTGCAGTACTTC

j_call: TRBJ1-1
v_call: TRBV7-3
d_call: TRBD1
clone_size: NA
cdr3_aa: CASSQEGTGGEAFF
cdr3_nt: TGTGCCAGCAGCCAGGAGGGGACAGGAGGTGAAGCTTTCTTT

j_call: TRBJ1-2
v_call: TRBV19
d_call: TRBD1
clone_size: NA
cdr3_aa: CASSIEPGQQGYTF
cdr3_nt: TGTGCCAGTAGTATAGAGCCGGGACAGCAGGGCTACACCTTC

j_call: TRBJ2-7
v_call: TRBV5-1
d_call: NA
clone_size: NA
cdr3_aa: CASSSGLGYEQYF
cdr3_nt: TGCGCCAGCAGCTCGGGACTGGGCTACGAGCAGTACTTC

j_call: TRBJ1-2
v_call: TRBV3-1/TRBV3-2
d_call: NA
clone_size: NA
cdr3_aa: CASSQVAVAPNYGYTF
cdr3_nt: TGTGCCAGCAGCCAAGTTGCGGTGGCCCCTAACTATGGCTACACCTTC

j_call: TRBJ1-2
v_call: TRBV9
d_call: TRBD1
clone_size: NA
cdr3_aa: CASSVGTGGRAPYGYTF
cdr3_nt: TGTGCCAGCAGCGTAGGGACAGGGGGTAGGGCCCCCTATGGCTACACCTTC

j_call: TRBJ2-7
v_call: TRBV2
d_call: NA
clone_size: NA
cdr3_aa: CASSTGRNSYEQYF
cdr3_nt: TGTGCCAGCTCTACAGGGCGAAACTCCTACGAGCAGTACTTC

j_call: TRBJ1-1
v_call: TRBV29-1
d_call: NA
clone_size: NA
cdr3_aa: CSVEIQSREAFF
cdr3_nt: TGCAGCGTTGAAATACAGTCTCGTGAAGCTTTCTTT

j_call: TRBJ2-2
v_call: TRBV3-1/TRBV3-2
d_call: NA
clone_size: NA
cdr3_aa: CASSQDLSGTGELFF
cdr3_nt: TGTGCCAGCAGCCAAGATCTGAGCGGGACCGGGGAGCTGTTTTTT

j_call: TRBJ1-2
v_call: TRBV9
d_call: NA
clone_size: once
cdr3_aa: CASKPSTTLSNYGYTF
cdr3_nt: TGTGCCAGCAAACCCTCGACAACGCTGTCTAACTATGGCTACACCTTC

j_call: TRBJ1-1
v_call: TRBV6-9
d_call: NA
clone_size: NA
cdr3_aa: CASSLTETEAFF
cdr3_nt: TGTGCCAGCAGTTTAACAGAGACTGAAGCTTTCTTT

j_call: TRBJ1-2
v_call: TRBV3-1/TRBV3-2
d_call: NA
clone_size: NA
cdr3_aa: CASSQGDYVPYGYTF
cdr3_nt: TGTGCCAGCAGCCAGGGGGACTATGTCCCCTATGGCTACACCTTC